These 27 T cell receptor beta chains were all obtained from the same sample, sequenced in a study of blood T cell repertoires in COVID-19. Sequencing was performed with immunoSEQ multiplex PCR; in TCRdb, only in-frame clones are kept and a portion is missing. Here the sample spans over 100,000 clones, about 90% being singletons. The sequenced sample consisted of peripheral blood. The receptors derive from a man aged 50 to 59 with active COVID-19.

CDR3 residues: CASSQEGLAGDNEQFF. CDR3 sequence (DNA): TGCGCCAGCAGCCAAGAAGGGCTAGCGGGGGACAATGAGCAGTTCTTC. This chain connects TRBV4-1 to TRBJ2-1; TRBD2 aligns across 10 bases. With 0 bases clipped from V and 5 bases from J, the junction kept 4 bases outside the gene matches. The CDR3 runs to 16 residues. The V gene's germline CDR1 is MGHRA and CDR2 YSYEKL.

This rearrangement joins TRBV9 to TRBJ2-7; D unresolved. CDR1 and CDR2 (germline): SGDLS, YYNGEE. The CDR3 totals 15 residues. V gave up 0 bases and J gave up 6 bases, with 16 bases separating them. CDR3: CASSVAPESYGEQYF. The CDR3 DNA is TGTGCCAGCAGCGTAGCCCCGGAGTCTTACGGCGAGCAGTACTTC.

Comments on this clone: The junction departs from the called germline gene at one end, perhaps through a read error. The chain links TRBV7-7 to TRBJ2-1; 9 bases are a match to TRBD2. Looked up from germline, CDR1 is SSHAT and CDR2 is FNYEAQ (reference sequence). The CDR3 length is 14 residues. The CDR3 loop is CASSLAGAYNEQFF. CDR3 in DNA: TGTGCTAGCAGCTTAGCGGGGGCTTACAATGAGCAGTTCTTC.

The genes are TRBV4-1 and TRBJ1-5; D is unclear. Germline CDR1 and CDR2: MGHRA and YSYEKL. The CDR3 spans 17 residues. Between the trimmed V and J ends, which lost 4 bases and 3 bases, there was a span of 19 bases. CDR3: CASSPLFPGSVNQPQHF. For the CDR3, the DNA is TGCGCCAGCAGCCCACTCTTCCCGGGGTCGGTCAATCAGCCCCAGCATTTT.

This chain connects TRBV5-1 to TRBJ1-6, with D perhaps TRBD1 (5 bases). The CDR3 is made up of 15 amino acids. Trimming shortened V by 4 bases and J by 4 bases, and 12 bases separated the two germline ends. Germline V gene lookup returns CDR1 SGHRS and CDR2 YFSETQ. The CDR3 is CASSRRGDYNSPLHF. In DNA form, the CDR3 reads TGCGCCAGCAGCCGGCGGGGGGATTATAATTCACCCCTCCACTTT.

CDR3 DNA sequence: TGTGCCAGCAATTCGGCAGGGGGCAATCAGCCCCAGCATTTT. Amino acids: CASNSAGGNQPQHF. The chain carries TRBV2 and TRBJ1-5; perhaps TRBD1 as D (6 bases). The germline gives CDR1 SNHLY, CDR2 FYNNEI. V lost 7 bases and J 2 bases, leaving 12 bases between the germline ends. The CDR3 length is 14 residues.

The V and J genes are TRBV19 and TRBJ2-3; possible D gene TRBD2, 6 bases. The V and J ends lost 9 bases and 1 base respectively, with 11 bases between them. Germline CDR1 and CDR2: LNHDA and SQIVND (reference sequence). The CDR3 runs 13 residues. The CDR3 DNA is TGTGCCAGGAGGGACTCCCGCACAGATACGCAGTATTTT. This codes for CARRDSRTDTQYF.

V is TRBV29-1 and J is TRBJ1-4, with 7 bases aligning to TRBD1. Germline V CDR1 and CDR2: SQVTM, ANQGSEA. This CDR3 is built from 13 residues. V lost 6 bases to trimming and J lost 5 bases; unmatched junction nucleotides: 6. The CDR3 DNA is TGCAGCGTCGAGACAGGGATAAATGAAAAACTGTTTTTT. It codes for CSVETGINEKLFF.

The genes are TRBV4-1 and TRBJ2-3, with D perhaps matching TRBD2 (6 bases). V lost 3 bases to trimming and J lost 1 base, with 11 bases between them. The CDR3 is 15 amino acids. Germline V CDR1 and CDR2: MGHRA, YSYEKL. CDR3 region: CASSQPGERTDTQYF. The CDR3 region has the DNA TGCGCCAGCAGCCAGCCGGGGGAACGCACAGATACGCAGTATTTT.

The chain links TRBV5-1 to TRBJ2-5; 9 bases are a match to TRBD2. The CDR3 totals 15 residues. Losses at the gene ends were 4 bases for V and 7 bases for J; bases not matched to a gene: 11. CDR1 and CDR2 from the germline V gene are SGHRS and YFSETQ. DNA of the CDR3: TGCGCCAGCAGCAGCTCGACTAGCGGTATCGGGACCCAGTACTTC. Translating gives CASSSSTSGIGTQYF.

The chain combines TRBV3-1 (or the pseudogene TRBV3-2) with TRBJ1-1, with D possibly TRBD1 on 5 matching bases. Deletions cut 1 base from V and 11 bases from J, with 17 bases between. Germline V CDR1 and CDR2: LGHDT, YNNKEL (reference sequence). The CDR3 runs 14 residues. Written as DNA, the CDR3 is TGTGCCAGCAGCCAAGCGGGGGAGGCTCCGCGGGCTTTCTTT. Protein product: CASSQAGEAPRAFF.

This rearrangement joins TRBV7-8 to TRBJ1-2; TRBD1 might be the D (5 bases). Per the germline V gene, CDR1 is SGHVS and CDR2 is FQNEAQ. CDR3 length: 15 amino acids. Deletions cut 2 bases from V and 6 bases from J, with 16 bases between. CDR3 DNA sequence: TGTGCCAGCAGCTTATTCCGGGACTCCACTAATGGCTACACCTTC. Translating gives CASSLFRDSTNGYTF.

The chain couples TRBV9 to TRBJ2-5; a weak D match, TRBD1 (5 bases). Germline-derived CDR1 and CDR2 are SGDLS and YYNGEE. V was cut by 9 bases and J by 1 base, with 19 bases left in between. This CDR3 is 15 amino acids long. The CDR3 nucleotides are TGTGCCACCTCAGGGCACGGAGACTTCCAAGAGACCCAGTACTTC. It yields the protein CATSGHGDFQETQYF.

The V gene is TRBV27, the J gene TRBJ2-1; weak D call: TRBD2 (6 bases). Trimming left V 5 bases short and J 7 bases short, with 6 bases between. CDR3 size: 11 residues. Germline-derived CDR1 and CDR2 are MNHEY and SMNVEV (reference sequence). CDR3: CASSRGNEQFF. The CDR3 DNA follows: TGTGCCAGCAGTCGGGGGAATGAGCAGTTCTTC.

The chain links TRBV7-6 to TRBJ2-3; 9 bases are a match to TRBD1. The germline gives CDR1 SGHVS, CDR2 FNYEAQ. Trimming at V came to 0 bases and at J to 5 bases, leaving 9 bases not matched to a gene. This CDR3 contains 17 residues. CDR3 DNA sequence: TGTGCCAGCAGCTTAGCGGCTGGGACAGGGACCGGAGATACGCAGTATTTT. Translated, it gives CASSLAAGTGTGDTQYF.

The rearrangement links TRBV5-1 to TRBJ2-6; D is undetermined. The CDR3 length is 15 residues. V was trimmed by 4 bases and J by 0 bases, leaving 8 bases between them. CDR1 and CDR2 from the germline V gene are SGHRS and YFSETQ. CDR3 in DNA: TGCGCCAGCAGCCGAATTAGCTCTGGGGCCAACGTCCTGACTTTC. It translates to CASSRISSGANVLTF.

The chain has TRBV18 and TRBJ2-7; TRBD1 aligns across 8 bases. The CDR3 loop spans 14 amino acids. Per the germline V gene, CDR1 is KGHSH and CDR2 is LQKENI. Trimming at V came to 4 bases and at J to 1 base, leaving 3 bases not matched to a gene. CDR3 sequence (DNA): TGTGCCAGCTCACAAGGGACAGGATCCTACGAGCAGTACTTC. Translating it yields CASSQGTGSYEQYF.

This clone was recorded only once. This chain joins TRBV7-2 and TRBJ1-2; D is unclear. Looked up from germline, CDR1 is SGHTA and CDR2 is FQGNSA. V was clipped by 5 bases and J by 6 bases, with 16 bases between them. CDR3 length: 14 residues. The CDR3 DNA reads TGTGCCAGCAGCCACGGGTCCCTGAGAGATGGCTACACCTTC. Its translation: CASSHGSLRDGYTF. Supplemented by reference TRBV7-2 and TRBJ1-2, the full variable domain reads GAGVSQSPSNKVTEKGKDVELRCDPISGHTALYWYRQSLGQGLEFLIYFQGNSAPDKSGLPSDRFSAERTGGSVSTLTIQRTQQEDSAVYLCASSHGSLRDGYTFGSGTRLTVV.

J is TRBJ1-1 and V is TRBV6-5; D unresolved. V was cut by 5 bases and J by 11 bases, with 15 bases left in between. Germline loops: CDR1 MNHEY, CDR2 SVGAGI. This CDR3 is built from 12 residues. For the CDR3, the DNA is TGTGCCAGCAGTCGTTATAGGGAGTATGCTTTCTTT. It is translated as CASSRYREYAFF.

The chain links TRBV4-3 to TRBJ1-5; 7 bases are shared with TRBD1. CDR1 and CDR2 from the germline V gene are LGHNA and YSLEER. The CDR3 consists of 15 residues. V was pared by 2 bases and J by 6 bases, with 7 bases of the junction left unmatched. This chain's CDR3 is CASSQTRQGPQPQHF. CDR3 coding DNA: TGCGCCAGCAGCCAAACGAGACAGGGACCTCAGCCCCAGCATTTT.

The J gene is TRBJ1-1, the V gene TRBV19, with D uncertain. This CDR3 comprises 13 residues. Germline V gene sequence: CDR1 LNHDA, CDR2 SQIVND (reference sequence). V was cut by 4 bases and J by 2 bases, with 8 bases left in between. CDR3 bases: TGTGCCAGTAGTAACCAGGCCAACACTGAAGCTTTCTTT. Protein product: CASSNQANTEAFF.

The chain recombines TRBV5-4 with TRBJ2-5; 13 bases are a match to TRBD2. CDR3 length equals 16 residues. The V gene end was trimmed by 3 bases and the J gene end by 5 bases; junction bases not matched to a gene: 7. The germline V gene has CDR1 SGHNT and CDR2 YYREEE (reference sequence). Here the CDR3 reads CASSSGLAGVGETQYF. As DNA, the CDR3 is TGTGCCAGCAGCTCCGGACTAGCGGGGGTAGGGGAGACCCAGTACTTC. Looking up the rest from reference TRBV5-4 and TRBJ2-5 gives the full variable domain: ETGVTQSPTHLIKTRGQQVTLRCSSQSGHNTVSWYQQALGQGPQFIFQYYREEENGRGNFPPRFSGLQFPNYSSELNVNALELDDSALYLCASSSGLAGVGETQYFGPGTRLLVL.

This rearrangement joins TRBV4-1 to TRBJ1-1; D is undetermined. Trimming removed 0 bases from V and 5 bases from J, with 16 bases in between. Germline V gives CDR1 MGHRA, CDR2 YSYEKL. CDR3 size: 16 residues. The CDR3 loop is CASSQEVLLTRTEAFF. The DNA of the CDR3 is TGCGCCAGCAGCCAAGAGGTGCTTCTCACGAGGACTGAAGCTTTCTTT.

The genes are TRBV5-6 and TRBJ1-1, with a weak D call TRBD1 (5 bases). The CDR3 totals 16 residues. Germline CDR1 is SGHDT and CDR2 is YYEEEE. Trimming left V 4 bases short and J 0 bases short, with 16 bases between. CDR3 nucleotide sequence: TGTGCCAGCAGCCATACAGGTTCCGGGCTGAACACTGAAGCTTTCTTT. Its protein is CASSHTGSGLNTEAFF.

CDR3 nucleotide sequence: TGCGCCAGCAGTCAATCGACTAGCGGGGGGGCCGGGGTACATGAGCAGTTCTTC. Its protein product is CASSQSTSGGAGVHEQFF. V is TRBV23-1 and J is TRBJ2-1, with 14 bases aligning to TRBD2. TRBV23-1 qualifies as an ORF whose function is uncertain. V was clipped by 0 bases and J by 8 bases; unmatched bases: 9. The CDR3 spans 18 residues.

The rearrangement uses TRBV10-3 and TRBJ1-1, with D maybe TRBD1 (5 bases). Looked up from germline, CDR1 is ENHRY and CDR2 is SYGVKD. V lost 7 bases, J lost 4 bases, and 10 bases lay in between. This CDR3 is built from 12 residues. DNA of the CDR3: TGTGCCATCAATGGGGGAGGCACTGAAGCTTTCTTT. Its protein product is CAINGGGTEAFF.

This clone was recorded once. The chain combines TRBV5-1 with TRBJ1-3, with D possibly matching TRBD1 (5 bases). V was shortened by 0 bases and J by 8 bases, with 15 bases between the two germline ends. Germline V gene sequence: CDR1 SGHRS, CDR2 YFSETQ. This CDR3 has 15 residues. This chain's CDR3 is CASSLDGHGADTIYF. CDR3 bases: TGCGCCAGCAGCTTGGATGGGCATGGGGCGGACACCATATATTTT.